Described below is a single T cell receptor beta chain sequence and its context. Antigen specificity is unknown. TCRdb reanalysed the 5' RACE reads using MiXCR and keeps one entry per CDR3 protein. The sample carries about 360,000 distinct CDR3 sequences, around an eighth recorded once. This record belongs to a study of T-cell memory formation after mild COVID-19. Study results and limitations: Clones which contracted sat mainly in CM and EM if CD4+, and in EMRA if CD8+.

What was sequenced was PBMCs or a T cell subset sorted from them (not recorded which). This TCR came from a man between 18 and 35 years old who had mild COVID-19 (a few samples of this study predate the infection). Cell type and time point are not known.

In DNA form, the CDR3 reads TGCAGTGCCCCGGGACTAGGTGCAGATACGCAGTATTTT. Encoded protein: CSAPGLGADTQYF. The chain joins TRBV20-1 to TRBJ2-3; 8 positions agree with TRBD2. The CDR3 sequence is 13 residues long. The V gene's germline CDR1 is DFQATT and CDR2 SNEGSKA (reference sequence). Trimming removed 6 bases from V and 4 bases from J; junction bases left unmatched: 6.